This T cell receptor (beta chain) originates from a study of regulatory T cells in long-lasting Graves disease. Germline CDR1 reads MNHEY; CDR2 reads SVGAGI. Unmatched junction bases numbered 4, after V lost 0 bases and J lost 3 bases. The CDR3 sequence is 15 residues long. Documented time point: newly diagnosed GD, antithyroid drugs for less than 3 months. The authors made the TCR library using RNA they extracted from PBMCs. TCR beta libraries were built with iRepertoire HTBI primers and Arm-PCR of CDR3 regions. Each CDR3 protein gets one entry after TCRdb re-called the multiplex PCR reads with MiXCR. Of about half a million distinct CDR3 sequences detected, about 12% appear once; the ten largest clones hold more than 8%. This clonotype was found many times. These data were also reused for a study on T cells in Graves' hyperthyroidism and ophthalmopathy. That work states: Hyperthyroidism patients were newly diagnosed, had disease duration under 2 months, and were aged 18 to 65 years. Exclusions: uncontrolled infection, other autoimmune disease, pregnancy, lactation. Clinical symptoms, serum thyroxine, TRAb, thyroid ultrasound and orbital computed tomography established diagnosis. Researchers found most expanded thyroid clonotypes above 0.001 in blood as well.

This specimen consisted of peripheral blood mononuclear cells (PBMCs), obtained at new diagnosis, from a patient treated with antithyroid drugs. This TCR was recovered from a woman in her thirties with Graves disease. The J gene is TRBJ1-2, the V gene TRBV6-5, with 7 nucleotides matching TRBD1. The CDR3 spells CASSYSRRGDYGYTF. The DNA for the CDR3 is TGTGCCAGCAGTTACTCGCGCAGGGGGGACTATGGCTACACCTTC.